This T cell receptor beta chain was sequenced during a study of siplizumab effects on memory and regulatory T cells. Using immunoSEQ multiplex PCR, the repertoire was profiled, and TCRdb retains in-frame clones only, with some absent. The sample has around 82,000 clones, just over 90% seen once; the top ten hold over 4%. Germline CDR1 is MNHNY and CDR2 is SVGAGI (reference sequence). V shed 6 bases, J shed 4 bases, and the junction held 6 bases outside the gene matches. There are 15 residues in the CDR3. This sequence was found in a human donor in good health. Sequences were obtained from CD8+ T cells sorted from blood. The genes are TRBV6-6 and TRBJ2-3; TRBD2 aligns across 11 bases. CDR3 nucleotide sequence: TGTGCCAGCAGCAAACTAGCGGGGGAGTCAGATACGCAGTATTTT. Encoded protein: CASSKLAGESDTQYF.